These 18 T cell receptor beta chains were all obtained from the same sample, sequenced in a study of T-cell memory formation after mild COVID-19. TCRdb reanalysed the 5' RACE reads using MiXCR and keeps one entry per CDR3 protein. The data hold 340,000 or so distinct CDR3 sequences, with approximately 12% observed a single time. The sequencing sample was made of PBMCs or a T cell subset sorted from them (not recorded which). Receptor source: a man between 18 and 29 years old who had mild COVID-19 (a few samples of this study predate the infection). Cell type and time point are not known.

The chain links TRBV7-3 to TRBJ2-2, with TRBD2 matching over 7 bases. In germline, CDR1 is SGHTA, CDR2 FQGTGA. The CDR3 is made up of 15 amino acids. Germline trimming cut 5 bases from V and 3 bases from J; bases unmatched to any gene: 6. CDR3 protein: CASSPLAAHTGELFF. The CDR3 DNA reads TGTGCCAGCAGCCCGCTAGCGGCCCACACCGGGGAGCTGTTTTTT.

This clonotype appeared a few times. The chain couples TRBV7-2 to TRBJ1-1, with D hard to call. The germline CDR1 and CDR2 sequences are SGHTA and FQGNSA. The germline V and J ends were trimmed by 3 bases and 0 bases, with 8 bases remaining between them. The CDR3 runs 14 residues. DNA for the CDR3: TGTGCCAGCAGCTTCGGGTCCCTGAACACTGAAGCTTTCTTT. It encodes CASSFGSLNTEAFF.

In its sample, this clonotype was seen many times. The rearrangement uses TRBV5-4 and TRBJ2-7; D is uncertain. Trimming removed 4 bases from V and 9 bases from J, with 17 bases in between. This CDR3 is 13 amino acids long. Germline CDR1 reads SGHNT; CDR2 reads YYREEE (reference sequence). The CDR3 DNA follows: TGTGCCAGCAGCGAAGCTGGGGTTCAGCCGCAGTACTTC. Its protein product is CASSEAGVQPQYF.

The V call is TRBV2, the J call TRBJ2-2, with a tentative D call TRBD2 (7 bases). The germline V gene encodes CDR1 SNHLY and CDR2 FYNNEI. Trimming took 8 bases from V and 3 from J, leaving 13 bases between them. The CDR3 contains 14 residues. The CDR3 loop is CASEGGEYTGELFF. DNA for the CDR3: TGTGCCAGCGAGGGGGGGGAGTACACCGGGGAGCTGTTTTTT.

The rearrangement uses TRBV12-2 and TRBJ2-7; the table's D gene call, TRBD2, was not cross checked with the DNA. TRBV12-2 is a documented pseudogene. The CDR3 contains 15 residues. CDR3 loop: CASRRDWARIREQYV. The CDR3 DNA is TGTGCAAGTCGCAGAGATTGGGCTAGAATCCGTGAGCAGTACGTC.

This clonotype was picked up a small number of times. The rearrangement links TRBV14 to TRBJ1-2, with D uncertain. There are 16 residues in the CDR3. From germline, CDR1 is SGHDN and CDR2 FVKESK. V gave up 0 bases and J gave up 6 bases, with 17 bases separating them. The CDR3 coding sequence is TGTGCCAGCAGCCAAGATCCCGGGGTTCGGATCGATGGCTACACCTTC. It is translated as CASSQDPGVRIDGYTF.

The chain combines TRBV6-5 with TRBJ2-1; no reliable D call. The germline gives CDR1 MNHEY, CDR2 SVGAGI. The CDR3 loop spans 13 amino acids. Trimming shortened V by 2 bases and J by 10 bases, and 12 bases separated the two germline ends. The CDR3 here is CASSYPSTREQFF. DNA for the CDR3: TGTGCCAGCAGTTACCCGAGTACAAGGGAGCAGTTCTTC.

This clonotype was found a few times. The chain has TRBV6-2 or TRBV6-3 and TRBJ2-7, with a tentative D call TRBD2 (5 bases). The V end was cut by 0 bases, the J end by 0 bases, with 9 bases between. Germline CDR1 and CDR2: MNHEY and SVGEGT. This CDR3 has 15 residues. CDR3 DNA: TGTGCCAGCAGTTACTCGAGAGGGTACTCCTACGAGCAGTACGTC. It codes for CASSYSRGYSYEQYV.

This clonotype was counted only a few times. V usage is TRBV7-2 and J usage is TRBJ2-7, with 7 bases matching TRBD2. The germline V gene has CDR1 SGHTA and CDR2 FQGNSA. The V segment lost 1 base and the J segment 3 bases; nucleotides outside the gene matches: 6. This CDR3 comprises 15 residues. Here the CDR3 reads CASSLESGGGYEQYF. In DNA form, the CDR3 reads TGTGCCAGCAGCTTAGAATCCGGCGGGGGCTACGAGCAGTACTTC.

This clonotype was observed a handful of times. The rearrangement links TRBV18 to TRBJ1-1; 8 bases fit TRBD1. The CDR3 extends over 14 amino acids. V shed 6 bases and J 1 base; nucleotides not matched to a gene: 4. Germline V CDR1 and CDR2: KGHSH, LQKENI. This CDR3 is CASSGQGANTEAFF. The DNA of the CDR3 is TGTGCCAGCTCCGGACAGGGCGCGAACACTGAAGCTTTCTTT.

Only a few counts were recorded for this clonotype. This rearrangement joins TRBV10-2 to TRBJ2-1, with 13 positions matching TRBD2. CDR1 is WSHSY, CDR2 SAAADI, per germline. V trimming: 7 bases; J trimming: 4 bases; junction bases outside the gene matches: 4. The length of the CDR3 is 15 residues. The CDR3 sequence is CASIPGLAGYNEQFF. In DNA form, the CDR3 reads TGCGCCAGCATTCCGGGACTAGCGGGGTACAATGAGCAGTTCTTC.

There are a few counts of this clonotype. The chain has TRBV7-8 and TRBJ2-1; 7 bases fit TRBD2. Per germline, CDR1 SGHVS and CDR2 FQNEAQ. The CDR3 consists of 17 residues. The junction had 9 bases not matched to a gene; V was cut back by 4 bases and J by 0 bases. CDR3: CASSSRAGPSSYNEQFF. The CDR3 DNA reads TGTGCCAGCAGCTCCCGAGCGGGGCCGAGCTCCTACAATGAGCAGTTCTTC.

This clonotype came up a few times. The rearrangement links TRBV5-1 to TRBJ1-1; D is ambiguous. Germline assignment: CDR1 SGHRS and CDR2 YFSETQ. The CDR3 loop spans 15 amino acids. V was pared by 0 bases and J by 2 bases, with 11 bases between. The CDR3 loop is CASSLALGENTEAFF. The CDR3 bases are TGCGCCAGCAGCTTGGCCCTTGGGGAAAACACTGAAGCTTTCTTT.

The rearrangement uses TRBV30 and TRBJ2-5; D possibly corresponds to TRBD2 (6 bases). The CDR3 loop spans 14 amino acids. Germline V gene data show CDR1 as GTSNPN and CDR2 as SVGIG (reference sequence). With 2 bases removed from V and 5 bases from J, the gap between germline ends came to 15 bases. The CDR3 nucleotides read TGTGCCTGGAGTTCCTTGGGGGGTTTGGAGACCCAGTACTTC. Its translation is CAWSSLGGLETQYF.

This clonotype was picked up a small number of times. The V gene is TRBV7-2, the J gene TRBJ1-3, with D possibly being TRBD1 (5 bases). This CDR3 has 15 amino acids. V was shortened by 0 bases and J by 3 bases, with 9 bases between the two germline ends. Germline-derived CDR1 and CDR2 are SGHTA and FQGNSA. CDR3 protein: CASSLARDDGNTIYF. The CDR3 DNA sequence: TGTGCCAGCAGCTTAGCACGGGACGATGGAAACACCATATATTTT. Full variable domain (remainder filled in from reference TRBV7-2 and TRBJ1-3): GAGVSQSPSNKVTEKGKDVELRCDPISGHTALYWYRQSLGQGLEFLIYFQGNSAPDKSGLPSDRFSAERTGGSVSTLTIQRTQQEDSAVYLCASSLARDDGNTIYFGEGSWLTVV.

This clonotype showed up just a few times. The V and J genes are TRBV29-1 and TRBJ2-7, with D maybe TRBD1 (6 bases). From germline, CDR1 is SQVTM and CDR2 ANQGSEA. The CDR3 extends over 11 amino acids. V lost 5 bases to trimming and J lost 7 bases, with 12 bases between them. The chain's CDR3 is CSVLGTLEQYF. The CDR3 nucleotides are TGCAGCGTTCTCGGGACATTGGAGCAGTACTTC.

This clonotype occurred a few times. The J gene is TRBJ2-3, the V gene TRBV7-9; D unresolved. Germline CDR1 is SEHNR and CDR2 is FQNEAQ (reference sequence). V dropped 3 bases and J dropped 1 base, with 11 bases sitting between them. The CDR3 sequence is 15 residues long. Written as DNA, the CDR3 is TGTGCCAGCAGCTTTCTGCTCGAAGGCACAGATACGCAGTATTTT. It specifies CASSFLLEGTDTQYF. Full variable domain (missing parts from reference TRBV7-9 and TRBJ2-3): DTGVSQNPRHKITKRGQNVTFRCDPISEHNRLYWYRQTLGQGPEFLTYFQNEAQLEKSRLLSDRFSAERPKGSFSTLEIQRTEQGDSAMYLCASSFLLEGTDTQYFGPGTRLTVL.

The J gene is TRBJ2-3, the V gene TRBV6-5, with D perhaps TRBD1 or TRBD2 (5 bases each). Trimming stripped 6 bases from V and 4 bases from J, with 14 bases between. The CDR3 consists of 14 residues. The germline V gene encodes CDR1 MNHEY and CDR2 SVGAGI. As DNA, the CDR3 is TGTGCCAGCAGGAAGAGGGGTTTGGCAGATACGCAGTATTTT. Translating gives CASRKRGLADTQYF.